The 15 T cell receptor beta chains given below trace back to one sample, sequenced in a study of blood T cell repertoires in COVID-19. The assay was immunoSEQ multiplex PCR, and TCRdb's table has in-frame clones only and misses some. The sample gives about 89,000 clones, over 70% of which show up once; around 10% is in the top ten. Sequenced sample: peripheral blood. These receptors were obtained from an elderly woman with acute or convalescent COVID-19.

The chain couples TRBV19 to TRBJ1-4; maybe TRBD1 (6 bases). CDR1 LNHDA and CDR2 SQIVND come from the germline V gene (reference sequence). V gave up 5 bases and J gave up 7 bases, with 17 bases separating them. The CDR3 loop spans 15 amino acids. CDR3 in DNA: TGTGCCAGTAGTCCGGCCGACAGGTCCTTTGAAAAACTGTTTTTT. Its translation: CASSPADRSFEKLFF.

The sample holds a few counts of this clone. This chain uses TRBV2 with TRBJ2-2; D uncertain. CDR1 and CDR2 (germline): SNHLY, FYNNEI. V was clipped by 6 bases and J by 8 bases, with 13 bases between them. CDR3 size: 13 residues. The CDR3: CASSAQTLGELFF. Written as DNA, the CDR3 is TGTGCCAGCAGCGCACAGACGTTGGGGGAGCTGTTTTTT.

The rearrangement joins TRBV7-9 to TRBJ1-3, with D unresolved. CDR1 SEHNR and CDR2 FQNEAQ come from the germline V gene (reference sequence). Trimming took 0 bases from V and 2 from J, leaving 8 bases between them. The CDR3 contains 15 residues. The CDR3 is CASSLARGTGNTIYF. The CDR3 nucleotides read TGTGCCAGCAGCTTAGCCAGAGGTACTGGAAACACCATATATTTT.

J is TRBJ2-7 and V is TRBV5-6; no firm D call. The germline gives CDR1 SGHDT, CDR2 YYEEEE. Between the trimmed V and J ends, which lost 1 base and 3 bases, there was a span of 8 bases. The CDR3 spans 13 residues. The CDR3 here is CASSLYNLYEQYF. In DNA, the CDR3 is TGTGCCAGCAGCTTGTACAACCTCTACGAGCAGTACTTC.

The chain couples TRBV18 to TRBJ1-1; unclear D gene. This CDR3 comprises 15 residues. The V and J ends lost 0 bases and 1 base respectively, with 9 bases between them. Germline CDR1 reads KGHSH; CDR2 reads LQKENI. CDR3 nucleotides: TGTGCCAGCTCACCACCTCTGACTGCGAACACTGAAGCTTTCTTT. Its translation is CASSPPLTANTEAFF.

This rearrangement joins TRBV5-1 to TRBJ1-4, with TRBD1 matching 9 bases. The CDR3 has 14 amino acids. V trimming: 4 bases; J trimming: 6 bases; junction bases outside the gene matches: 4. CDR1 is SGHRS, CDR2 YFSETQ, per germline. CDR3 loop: CASSLRQGDEKLFF. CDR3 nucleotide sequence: TGCGCCAGCAGCCTACGACAGGGGGATGAAAAACTGTTTTTT.

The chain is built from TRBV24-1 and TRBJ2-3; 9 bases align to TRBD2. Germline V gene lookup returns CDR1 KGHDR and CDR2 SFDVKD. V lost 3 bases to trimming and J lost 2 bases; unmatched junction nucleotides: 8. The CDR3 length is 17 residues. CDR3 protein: CATSDGGSGGFTDTQYF. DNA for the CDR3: TGTGCCACCAGTGATGGAGGAAGCGGGGGGTTCACAGATACGCAGTATTTT.

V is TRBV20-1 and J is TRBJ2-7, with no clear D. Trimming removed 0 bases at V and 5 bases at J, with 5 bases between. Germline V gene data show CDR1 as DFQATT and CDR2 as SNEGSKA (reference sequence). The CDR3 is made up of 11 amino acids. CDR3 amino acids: CSARDLHEQYF. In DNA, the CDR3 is TGCAGTGCTAGAGATCTCCACGAGCAGTACTTC.

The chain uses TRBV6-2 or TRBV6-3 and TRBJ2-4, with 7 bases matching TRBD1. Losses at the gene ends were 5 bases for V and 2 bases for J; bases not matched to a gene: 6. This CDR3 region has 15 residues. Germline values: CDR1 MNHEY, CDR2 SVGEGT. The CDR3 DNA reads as TGTGCCAGCAGTCAACAACAGGGGTCCAAAAACATTCAGTACTTC. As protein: CASSQQQGSKNIQYF.

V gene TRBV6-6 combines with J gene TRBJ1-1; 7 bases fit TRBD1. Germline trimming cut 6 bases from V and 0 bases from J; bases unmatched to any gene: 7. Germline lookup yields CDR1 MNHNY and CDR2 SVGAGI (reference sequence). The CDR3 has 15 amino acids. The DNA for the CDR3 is TGTGCCAGCAGCCCGTTAGGGGGCCTGAACACTGAAGCTTTCTTT. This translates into CASSPLGGLNTEAFF.

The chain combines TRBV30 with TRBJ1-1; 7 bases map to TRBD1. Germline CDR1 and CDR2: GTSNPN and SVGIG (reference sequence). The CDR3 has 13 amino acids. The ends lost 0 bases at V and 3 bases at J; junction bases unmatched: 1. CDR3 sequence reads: CAWSVQGYTEAFF. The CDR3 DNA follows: TGTGCCTGGAGTGTACAGGGGTACACTGAAGCTTTCTTT.

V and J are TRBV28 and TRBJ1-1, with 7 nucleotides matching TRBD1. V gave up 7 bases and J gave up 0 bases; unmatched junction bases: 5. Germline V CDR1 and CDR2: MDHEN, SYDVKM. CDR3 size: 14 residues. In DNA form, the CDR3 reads TGTGCCAGCATCCTAGGGGGCTTGAACACTGAAGCTTTCTTT. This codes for CASILGGLNTEAFF.

The CDR3 region is CASSGQGDTEAFF. CDR3 DNA sequence: TGTGCCAGCAGCGGTCAGGGGGACACTGAAGCTTTCTTT. The rearrangement links TRBV7-2 to TRBJ1-1, with 7 bases aligning to TRBD1. Trimming cost V 5 bases and J 3 bases; bases outside gene matches: 3. The CDR3 has 13 residues. Looked up from germline, CDR1 is SGHTA and CDR2 is FQGNSA.

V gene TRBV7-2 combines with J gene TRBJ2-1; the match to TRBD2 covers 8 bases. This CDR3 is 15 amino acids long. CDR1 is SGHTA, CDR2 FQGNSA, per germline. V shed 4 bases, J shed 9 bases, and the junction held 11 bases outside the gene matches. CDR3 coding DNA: TGTGCCAGCAGCTACCTGAGAAGCGGGGGAGTTGAGCAGTTCTTC. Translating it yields CASSYLRSGGVEQFF.

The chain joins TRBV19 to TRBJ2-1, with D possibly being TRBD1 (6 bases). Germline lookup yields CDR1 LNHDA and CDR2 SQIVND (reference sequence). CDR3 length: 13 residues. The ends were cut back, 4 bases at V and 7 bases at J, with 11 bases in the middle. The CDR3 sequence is CASSRQEWNEQFF. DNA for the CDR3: TGTGCCAGTAGTAGACAGGAGTGGAATGAGCAGTTCTTC. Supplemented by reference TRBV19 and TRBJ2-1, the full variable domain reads DGGITQSPKYLFRKEGQNVTLSCEQNLNHDAMYWYRQDPGQGLRLIYYSQIVNDFQKGDIAEGYSVSREKKESFPLTVTSAQKNPTAFYLCASSRQEWNEQFFGPGTRLTVL.